This TCR beta chain was documented in a study of blood T cells in healthy people across ages. The ends were cut back, 6 bases at V and 3 bases at J, with 12 bases in the middle. The CDR3 runs to 13 residues. Through a sample-barcoded 5' primer and a J-beta primer mix, a second PCR was run for 7 to 11 cycles. TCRdb itself ran the 5' RACE reads through MiXCR, one entry per CDR3 protein. The sample carries about 970,000 distinct CDR3 sequences, approximately 50% recorded once. Sequenced: blood. The receptor was derived from a woman aged 55-69 years in good health. The chain uses TRBV12-3 or TRBV12-4 and TRBJ2-7, with no clear D. The CDR3 spells CASSPDIGYEQYF. The CDR3 DNA sequence: TGTGCCAGCAGCCCCGACATTGGCTACGAGCAGTACTTC.